What follows are 4 T cell receptor beta chains derived from one specimen sequenced in a study of cytomegalovirus exposure and HLA in healthy donors. 13 Jbeta primers and 60 Vbeta primers were used for the PCR. Clones were read by immunoSEQ multiplex PCR, and TCRdb kept only the in-frame ones, dropping some. The top ten hold about 5.7% of the sample, which has approximately 190,000 clones, 75% to 90% seen once. Specimen: PBMCs. The receptors stem from a man between 40 and 49 years old in good health and CMV-seropositive.

The chain links TRBV7-8 to TRBJ2-5; 10 bases fit TRBD2. The germline V gene has CDR1 SGHVS and CDR2 FQNEAQ. V lost 5 bases and J lost 5; bases outside the gene matches: 11. CDR3 length: 16 residues. The CDR3 spells CASSGGSGGIGETQYF. Here the CDR3 DNA reads TGTGCCAGCAGCGGGGGTAGCGGGGGGATTGGGGAGACCCAGTACTTC.

This clone was counted between two and nine times. The chain joins TRBV7-9 to TRBJ1-4, with D unclear. Trimming pared 5 bases from V and 2 bases from J, leaving 15 bases between. CDR1 is SEHNR and CDR2 is FQNEAQ in the germline V gene (reference sequence). This CDR3 region has 16 residues. CDR3: CASSPALGSTNEKLFF. The CDR3, as DNA: TGTGCCAGCAGCCCCGCCCTCGGGTCGACTAATGAAAAACTGTTTTTT.

The gene calls are TRBV25-1 and TRBJ1-2; 9 bases are shared with TRBD1. The germline gives CDR1 MGHDK, CDR2 SYGVNS. The CDR3 contains 16 residues. The J segment lost 4 bases and the V segment lost 7 bases, leaving 13 bases of the junction unmatched. This CDR3 is CASIRPPGQGPYGYTF. Here the CDR3 DNA reads TGTGCCAGCATAAGACCCCCCGGACAGGGGCCCTATGGCTACACCTTC.

In this sample, this clone turned up once. DNA for the CDR3: TGTGCCAGCAGTTTAGGGGCAGGGACTGAAGCTTTCTTT. Translation gives CASSLGAGTEAFF. The chain uses TRBV6-5 and TRBJ1-1, with a tentative D call TRBD1 (5 bases). V was pared by 4 bases and J by 5 bases, with 11 bases between. Looked up from germline, CDR1 is MNHEY and CDR2 is SVGAGI. This CDR3 has 13 residues.